Here is one T cell receptor beta chain with its context. Sequenced by immunoSEQ multiplex PCR; TCRdb stores in-frame clones only, minus some. The data contain about 170,000 clones, roughly 91% of them seen just once; the ten biggest clones take up about 1.6%. This record comes from a study of control samples from healthy donors and cancer patients. From germline, CDR1 is LNHDA and CDR2 SQIVND (reference sequence). With 2 bases removed from V and 2 bases from J, the gap between germline ends came to 6 bases. The CDR3 contains 13 residues. Sequencing was carried out using blood. The chain joins TRBV19 to TRBJ1-2, with D unclear. The clonotype comes from a woman aged 30 to 39 in good health. Here the CDR3 DNA reads TGTGCCAGTAGTATATTACAGAACTATGGCTACACCTTC. This codes for CASSILQNYGYTF.